Listed below are T cell receptor beta chains from one sample, sequenced in a study of T cell responses to AZD1222 COVID-19 vaccine. Using immunoSEQ multiplex PCR, the repertoire was profiled, and TCRdb retains in-frame clones only, with some absent. The data show 110,000 or so clones, just over 85% seen once. The sample consisted of peripheral blood, taken 28 days after the second AZD1222 dose. Every receptor here comes from an adult who received the AZD1222 COVID-19 vaccine. CDR3s include the opening cysteine and the closing phenylalanine or tryptophan. A D gene is named only where the DNA matches it firmly. Expanded clones are given a class, and other clones once, few, many or no size at all.

V gene	clone size	J gene	D gene	CDR3 protein	CDR3 DNA
TRBV3-1/TRBV3-2	.	TRBJ2-1	TRBD2	CASSPRTGGADNEQFF	TGTGCCAGCAGCCCCCGAACCGGGGGGGCCGACAATGAGCAGTTCTTC
TRBV9	.	TRBJ2-2	.	CASSVGVTGELFF	TGTGCCAGCAGCGTAGGGGTCACCGGGGAGCTGTTTTTT
TRBV27	.	TRBJ2-4	.	CASSPTTRQTRPLAKNIQYF	TGTGCCAGCAGCCCCACCACCCGACAGACCAGACCCCTAGCCAAAAACATTCAGTACTTC
TRBV11-2	few	TRBJ2-7	TRBD1	CASSPGQGAGEQYF	TGTGCCAGCAGCCCCGGACAGGGGGCGGGCGAGCAGTACTTC
TRBV6-5	.	TRBJ2-1	TRBD2	CASSYGTSGGAFEQFF	TGTGCCAGCAGTTACGGGACTAGCGGGGGGGCCTTTGAGCAGTTCTTC
TRBV7-9	.	TRBJ2-7	.	CASSLVAGSSYEQYF	TGTGCCAGCAGCTTAGTTGCCGGGAGCTCCTACGAGCAGTACTTC
TRBV4-2	.	TRBJ2-2	.	CASSQVEGGRLFF	TGTGCCAGCAGCCAAGTCGAGGGGGGGAGGCTGTTTTTT
TRBV7-8	.	TRBJ1-4	TRBD1	CASSPGQGNEKLFF	TGTGCCAGCAGCCCAGGACAGGGAAATGAAAAACTGTTTTTT
TRBV5-1	.	TRBJ2-7	TRBD2	CASSLGASGRIEQYF	TGCGCCAGCAGCTTGGGAGCTAGCGGGAGGATCGAGCAGTACTTC
TRBV11-2	.	TRBJ1-6	.	CASSFWRSSYNSPLHF	TGTGCCAGCAGCTTCTGGCGGAGCTCCTATAATTCACCCCTCCACTTT
TRBV6-5	.	TRBJ2-1	.	CASSPSNPYNEQFF	TGTGCCAGCAGTCCCAGCAACCCCTACAATGAGCAGTTCTTC
TRBV5-1	once	TRBJ1-2	.	CASSRDGDGYTF	TGCGCCAGCAGCCGTGACGGCGATGGCTACACCTTC
TRBV7-8	.	TRBJ2-2	.	CASSLVGGELFF	TGTGCCAGCAGCTTAGTCGGCGGGGAGCTGTTTTTT
TRBV5-1	.	TRBJ2-3	TRBD2	CASSQYPSGRTDTQYF	TGCGCCAGCAGCCAATATCCTAGCGGGAGGACAGATACGCAGTATTTT
TRBV19	.	TRBJ1-1	.	CASSTSGRVATEAFF	TGTGCCAGTAGTACCTCGGGGAGGGTGGCGACTGAAGCTTTCTTT
TRBV19	.	TRBJ2-3	TRBD2	CATPPRGGDLYTQYF	TGTGCCACTCCTCCCCGGGGGGGGGATTTGTATACGCAGTATTTT
TRBV9	.	TRBJ1-2	.	CASSEGGTNYGYTF	TGTGCCAGCAGCGAGGGGGGGACTAACTATGGCTACACCTTC
TRBV11-3	.	TRBJ2-1	.	CASSLELATGFYNEQFF	TGTGCCAGCAGCTTAGAACTAGCGACAGGATTCTACAATGAGCAGTTCTTC
TRBV5-1	.	TRBJ2-2	.	CASSPDTHEGRELFF	TGCGCCAGCAGCCCGGACACCCACGAGGGCCGGGAGCTGTTTTTT
TRBV9	.	TRBJ2-1	.	CASSVGQVSYNEQFF	TGTGCCAGCAGCGTAGGACAAGTCTCCTACAATGAGCAGTTCTTC
TRBV19	.	TRBJ2-1	.	CASTPTPSSYNEQFF	TGTGCCAGTACCCCGACCCCGAGCTCCTACAATGAGCAGTTCTTC
TRBV6-1	.	TRBJ1-3	.	CASSEPGSPSGNTIYF	TGTGCCAGCAGTGAACCAGGGTCACCCTCTGGAAACACCATATATTTT
TRBV19	.	TRBJ2-7	TRBD1	CASSRTGPPYEQYF	TGTGCCAGTAGTAGGACAGGACCGCCCTACGAGCAGTACTTC
TRBV3-1/TRBV3-2	.	TRBJ1-2	.	CASSQGYRGDGYTF	TGTGCCAGCAGCCAAGGATACCGAGGGGATGGCTACACCTTC
TRBV12-5	.	TRBJ2-2	.	CASGYDGSGPGELFF	TGTGCTAGTGGTTACGACGGGAGTGGTCCCGGGGAGCTGTTTTTT
TRBV5-5	once	TRBJ2-2	.	CASRRGAPNTGELFF	TGTGCCAGCCGACGAGGGGCACCGAACACCGGGGAGCTGTTTTTT
TRBV7-9	.	TRBJ2-7	TRBD1	CASSLGGQGIRYEQYF	TGTGCCAGCAGCTTAGGGGGACAGGGGATTAGGTACGAGCAGTACTTC
TRBV6-4	.	TRBJ2-1	TRBD1	CASSETATGGIGEQFF	TGTGCCAGCAGTGAAACTGCGACAGGGGGTATTGGTGAGCAGTTCTTC
TRBV27	.	TRBJ2-7	TRBD1	CASSQQGYEQYF	TGTGCCAGCAGTCAACAGGGGTACGAGCAGTACTTC
TRBV5-4	.	TRBJ2-5	.	CASSLGTEGLVETQYF	TGTGCCAGCAGCTTGGGGACAGAGGGGTTGGTAGAGACCCAGTACTTC
TRBV7-6	.	TRBJ2-7	TRBD2	CASSLVAGRRYEQYF	TGTGCCAGCAGCTTAGTAGCGGGAAGGAGATACGAGCAGTACTTC
TRBV12-3/TRBV12-4	.	TRBJ2-7	.	CASSLRAPYEQYF	TGTGCCAGCAGTTTGAGGGCTCCCTACGAGCAGTACTTC
TRBV14	.	TRBJ2-7	.	CASSQEIRYEQYF	TGTGCCAGCAGCCAAGAGATCCGCTACGAGCAGTACTTC
TRBV6-2/TRBV6-3	.	TRBJ1-6	.	CASSPPRGNSPLHF	TGTGCCAGCAGTCCACCTAGGGGTAATTCACCCCTCCACTTT
TRBV5-1	.	TRBJ1-1	TRBD1	CASSLVFAGQELNTEAFF	TGCGCCAGCAGCTTGGTTTTCGCGGGACAGGAACTGAACACTGAAGCTTTCTTT
TRBV10-3	.	TRBJ1-1	.	CAISERREQNTEAFF	TGTGCCATCAGTGAGCGACGAGAGCAGAACACTGAAGCTTTCTTT
TRBV7-8	.	TRBJ1-2	.	CASSLGRAVDGYTF	TGTGCCAGCAGCTTGGGCAGGGCCGTGGATGGCTACACCTTC
TRBV29-1	.	TRBJ1-1	.	CSGLRGTEAFF	TGCAGCGGCCTGAGAGGAACTGAAGCTTTCTTT
TRBV28	.	TRBJ1-4	TRBD1	CASSQGTGGKLFF	TGTGCCAGCAGTCAAGGGACAGGGGGAAAACTGTTTTTT
TRBV6-4	.	TRBJ1-5	TRBD1	CASSPGGSQPQHF	TGTGCCAGCAGTCCAGGGGGTAGTCAGCCCCAGCATTTT
TRBV30	.	TRBJ1-4	.	CAWRLGQNNEKLFF	TGTGCCTGGAGACTAGGACAGAATAATGAAAAACTGTTTTTT